Presented here are 8 T cell receptor beta chains from one specimen sequenced in a study of cytomegalovirus exposure and HLA in healthy donors (dated 2017 in TCRdb). The library was generated by the immunoSEQ multiplex PCR assay. For the multiplex PCR, a mixture combining 60 forward primers for TCR Vbeta segments and 13 reverse primers for TCR Jbeta segments was used. TCRdb stores this immuneACCESS table with in-frame sequences only. Part of the clones is absent; in the studies checked, under half of the shortfall reflects unresolved V genes, and no reason is known for the rest. This specimen's table enumerates 150,000 or so clones. About 2% of the sample lies in the top ten. Material: PBMCs. The receptor set was obtained from a woman aged 18-29 years in good health and CMV-seronegative.

The chain carries TRBV28 and TRBJ1-1, with D perhaps TRBD1 (5 bases). The CDR3 sequence is 14 residues long. The germline V and J ends were trimmed by 5 bases and 0 bases, with 10 bases remaining between them. Germline V gene lookup returns CDR1 MDHEN and CDR2 SYDVKM. The CDR3 region has the DNA TGTGCCAGCAGTAAAAGGGGCATGAACACTGAAGCTTTCTTT. Translated: CASSKRGMNTEAFF. Combining the CDR3 with reference TRBV28 and TRBJ1-1 gives the whole variable domain DVKVTQSSRYLVKRTGEKVFLECVQDMDHENMFWYRQDPGLGLRLIYFSYDVKMKEKGDIPEGYSVSREKKERFSLILESASTNQTSMYLCASSKRGMNTEAFFGQGTRLTVV.

The rearrangement links TRBV6-5 to TRBJ2-3, with D tentatively TRBD2 (7 bases). The CDR3 consists of 16 residues. Per the germline V gene, CDR1 is MNHEY and CDR2 is SVGAGI. The V end was cut by 0 bases, the J end by 3 bases, with 13 bases between. The CDR3 loop is CASSYSRGEGTDTQYF. The CDR3 nucleotides are TGTGCCAGCAGTTACTCGAGGGGGGAGGGGACAGATACGCAGTATTTT.

The rearrangement uses TRBV6-5 and TRBJ1-5, with 7 bases lining up with TRBD1. The V segment lost 6 bases and the J segment 3 bases; nucleotides outside the gene matches: 5. CDR3 length: 14 amino acids. CDR1 and CDR2 (germline): MNHEY, SVGAGI. CDR3 in DNA: TGTGCCAGCAGCTGGACAGGAATCAATCAGCCCCAGCATTTT. Its protein is CASSWTGINQPQHF.

The gene calls are TRBV5-1 and TRBJ1-3; no firm D call. CDR1 and CDR2 from the germline V gene are SGHRS and YFSETQ. With 0 bases removed from V and 0 bases from J, the gap between germline ends came to 13 bases. The CDR3 contains 17 residues. The DNA for the CDR3 is TGCGCCAGCAGCTTGGAGCCCGCTGTCTCCTCTGGAAACACCATATATTTT. Encoded protein: CASSLEPAVSSGNTIYF.

V is TRBV11-2 and J is TRBJ1-1; TRBD1 is a possible D gene (6 bases). Germline V gene lookup returns CDR1 SGHAT and CDR2 FQNNGV. V shed 4 bases and J shed 7 bases, with 13 bases lying between them. The length of the CDR3 is 13 residues. The CDR3 sequence: CASSSGQTIEAFF. The DNA of the CDR3 is TGTGCCAGCAGCTCGGGACAAACAATTGAAGCTTTCTTT.

The CDR3 reads CASSLEQVIGSGSPLHF. The DNA for the CDR3 is TGCGCCAGCAGCTTGGAACAGGTTATCGGCTCGGGTTCACCCCTCCACTTT. The V call is TRBV5-1, the J call TRBJ1-6, with a tentative D call TRBD1 (5 bases). This CDR3 has 17 residues. CDR1 SGHRS and CDR2 YFSETQ come from the germline V gene. V lost 0 bases and J lost 9, with 19 bases in between.

The rearrangement links TRBV5-8 to TRBJ2-3; the match to TRBD1 covers 7 bases. After removal of 2 bases from V and 1 base from J, the junction contained 4 bases not matched to a gene. Per germline, CDR1 SGHTS and CDR2 YDEGEE. The CDR3 is made up of 15 amino acids. CDR3 amino acids: CASSFRDSRTDTQYF. The CDR3 nucleotides are TGTGCCAGCAGCTTCCGGGACAGCCGCACAGATACGCAGTATTTT.

V and J are TRBV7-9 and TRBJ2-3; D call uncertain. The CDR3 totals 15 residues. Germline CDR1 is SEHNR and CDR2 is FQNEAQ (reference sequence). Trimming took 10 bases from V and 0 from J, leaving 17 bases between them. This chain's CDR3 is CATLDGYSSTDTQYF. DNA of the CDR3: TGTGCCACCCTAGACGGATACTCTAGCACAGATACGCAGTATTTT.